This T cell receptor (beta chain) is from a study of blood T cell repertoires in COVID-19. In the original analysis: How many nucleated cells were present was estimated from reference gene primer amplification. Libraries were prepared by immunoSEQ multiplex PCR; TCRdb keeps only in-frame clonotypes and omits some of them. From that table come the V and J calls and clone size; the DNA was used to work out D and trimming. In the table there are under 200,000 clones, around nine tenths of which are singletons. The V end lost 4 bases, the J end lost 2 bases, and 9 bases lay between the germline ends. The germline gives CDR1 SQVTM, CDR2 ANQGSEA. The CDR3 is 13 residues long.

This rearrangement joins TRBV29-1 to TRBJ1-3; D is undetermined. Sequencing used peripheral blood. The clonotype originates from a man aged 50-59 years with acute or convalescent COVID-19. This chain's CDR3 is CSVARGTGNTIYF. CDR3 nucleotides: TGCAGCGTTGCTCGGGGAACTGGAAACACCATATATTTT.